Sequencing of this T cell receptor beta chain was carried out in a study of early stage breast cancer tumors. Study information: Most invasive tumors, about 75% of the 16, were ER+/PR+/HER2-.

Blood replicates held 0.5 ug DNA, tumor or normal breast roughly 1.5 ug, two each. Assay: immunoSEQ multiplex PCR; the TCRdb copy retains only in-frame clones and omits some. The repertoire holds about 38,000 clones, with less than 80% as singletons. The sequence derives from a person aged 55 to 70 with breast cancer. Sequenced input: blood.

The CDR3 bases are TGCGCCAGCAGCTTACAGGGGGCTGAAGCTTTCTTT. Translating it yields CASSLQGAEAFF. The V gene is TRBV5-1, the J gene TRBJ1-1, with 8 bases that match TRBD1. Trimming at V came to 2 bases and at J to 6 bases, leaving 0 bases not matched to a gene. The CDR3 runs to 12 residues. Germline V gives CDR1 SGHRS, CDR2 YFSETQ.